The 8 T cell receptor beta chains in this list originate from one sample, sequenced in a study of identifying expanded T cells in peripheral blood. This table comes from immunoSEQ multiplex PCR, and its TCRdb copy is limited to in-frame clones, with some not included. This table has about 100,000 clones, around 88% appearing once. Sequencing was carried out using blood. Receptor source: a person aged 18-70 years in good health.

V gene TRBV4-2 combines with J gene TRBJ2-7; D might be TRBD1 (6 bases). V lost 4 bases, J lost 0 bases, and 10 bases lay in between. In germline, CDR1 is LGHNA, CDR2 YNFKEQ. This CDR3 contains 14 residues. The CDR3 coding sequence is TGTGCCAGCAGCCGGGACATACGCTCCTACGAGCAGTACTTC. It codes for CASSRDIRSYEQYF.

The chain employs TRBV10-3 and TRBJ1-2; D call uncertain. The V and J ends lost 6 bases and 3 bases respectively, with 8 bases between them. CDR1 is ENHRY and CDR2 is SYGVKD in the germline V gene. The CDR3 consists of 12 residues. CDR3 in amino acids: CAISEGHYGYTF. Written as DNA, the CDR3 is TGTGCCATCAGCGAGGGCCACTATGGCTACACCTTC.

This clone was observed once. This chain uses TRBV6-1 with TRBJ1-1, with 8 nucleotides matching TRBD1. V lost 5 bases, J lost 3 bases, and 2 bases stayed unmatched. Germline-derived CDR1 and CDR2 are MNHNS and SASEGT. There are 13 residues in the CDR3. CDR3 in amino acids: CASSNRGDTEAFF. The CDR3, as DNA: TGTGCCAGCAGTAACAGGGGGGACACTGAAGCTTTCTTT.

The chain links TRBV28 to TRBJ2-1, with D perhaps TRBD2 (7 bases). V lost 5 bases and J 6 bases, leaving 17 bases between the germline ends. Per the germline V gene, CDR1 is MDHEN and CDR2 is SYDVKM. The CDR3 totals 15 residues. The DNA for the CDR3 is TGTGCCAGCAGTACAGGGCTAGCGGCCCTCAATGAGCAGTTCTTC. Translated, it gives CASSTGLAALNEQFF.

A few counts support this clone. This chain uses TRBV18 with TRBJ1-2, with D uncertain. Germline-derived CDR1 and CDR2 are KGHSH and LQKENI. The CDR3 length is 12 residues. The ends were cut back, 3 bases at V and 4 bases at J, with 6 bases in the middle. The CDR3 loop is CASSPATYGYTF. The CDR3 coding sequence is TGTGCCAGCTCACCTGCTACCTATGGCTACACCTTC.

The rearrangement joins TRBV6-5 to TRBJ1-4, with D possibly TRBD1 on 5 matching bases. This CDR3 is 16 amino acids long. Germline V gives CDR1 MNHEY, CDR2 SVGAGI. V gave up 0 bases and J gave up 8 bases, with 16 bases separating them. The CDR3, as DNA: TGTGCCAGCAGTTACTCGCAAACCGGGGGGAGAGAAAAACTGTTTTTT. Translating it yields CASSYSQTGGREKLFF.

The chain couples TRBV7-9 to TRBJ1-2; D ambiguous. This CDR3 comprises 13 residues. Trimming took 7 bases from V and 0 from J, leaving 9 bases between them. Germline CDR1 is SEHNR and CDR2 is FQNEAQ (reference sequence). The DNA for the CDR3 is TGTGCCAGCAACCTTCTAGCTAACTATGGCTACACCTTC. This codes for CASNLLANYGYTF.

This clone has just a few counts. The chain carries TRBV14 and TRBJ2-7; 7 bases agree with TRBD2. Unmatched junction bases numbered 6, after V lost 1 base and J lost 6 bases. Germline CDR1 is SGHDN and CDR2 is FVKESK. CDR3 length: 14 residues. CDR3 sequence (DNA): TGTGCCAGCAGCCAAGCTTGGGGGGGAGGCGAGCAGTACTTC. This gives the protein CASSQAWGGGEQYF.